This T cell receptor (beta chain) emerged from a study of spatial heterogeneity in lung cancer. On the study more broadly: More beta-chain than alpha-chain sequences were consistently detected. Combinations of a unique TCR and a UMI were tallied in raw reads, and on average each appeared more than ten times.

Each CDR3 protein gets one entry after TCRdb re-called the 5' RACE reads with MiXCR. The table records some 120,000 distinct CDR3 sequences, 9.5% to 15% of them present only once. Time point given: blood at routine non-recurrence follow-up after resection. Tumor, nontumor lung or frozen PBMC supplied whole RNA, sequenced without sorting. Trimming removed 0 bases at V and 13 bases at J, with 9 bases between. The CDR3 length is 12 residues. Germline loops: CDR1 SNHLY, CDR2 FYNNEI. This clonotype was counted a few times. The input for sequencing was PBMCs, taken at follow-up. This clonotype was sampled from a male donor with early-stage non-small cell lung cancer. The V gene is TRBV2, the J gene TRBJ2-2; no firm D call. CDR3 DNA sequence: TGTGCCAGCAGTGAAGCGACCCCTTGGCTGTTTTTT. This encodes CASSEATPWLFF.